The source of this TCR beta chain is a study of shared clonotypes between healthy human individuals. Study-wide findings and caveats: Among several donors, roughly 5.5% of naive CD4 clonotypes were found in common.

Germline trimming cut 1 base from V and 10 bases from J; bases unmatched to any gene: 8. This CDR3 comprises 15 residues. From germline, CDR1 is MNHNS and CDR2 SASEGT. As to this clone: The target antigen is unknown.

Sequencing was performed with immunoSEQ multiplex PCR; in TCRdb, only in-frame clones are kept and a portion is missing. Among a few hundred thousand clones listed, more than 95% were seen once. The genes are TRBV6-1 and TRBJ2-5, with 11 positions matching TRBD2. The origin of this receptor is a woman under 40 in good health. Sequenced input: naive CD4+ T cells sorted from blood. Documented subset: CD45RA+ positively selected. The CDR3, as DNA: TGTGCCAGCAGTGAAGAGTATGGGCTAGCGGGAGGCCAGTACTTC. It translates to CASSEEYGLAGGQYF.